Listed below are T cell receptor beta chains from one sample, sequenced in a study of identifying expanded T cells in peripheral blood. Sequencing was performed with immunoSEQ multiplex PCR; in TCRdb, only in-frame clones are kept and a portion is missing. The table lists around 78,000 clones, 84% of them singletons. Sequences were obtained from blood. Receptor source: a person aged 18 to 69 in good health. CDR3s include the opening cysteine and the closing phenylalanine or tryptophan.

j_call cdr3_length v_call cdr3_aa
TRBJ2-5 14 TRBV29-1 CSVDSTKYQETQYF
TRBJ2-7 15 TRBV30 CAWTEGLAGGNEQYF
TRBJ1-1 14 TRBV9 CASSLGPSNTEAFF
TRBJ2-3 12 TRBV4-1 CASSDAADTQYF
TRBJ2-7 16 TRBV5-6 CASRRRTSGSSYEQYF
TRBJ2-7 14 TRBV5-1 CASSITRGTYEQYF
TRBJ2-2 16 TRBV2 CASSEGAGPNTGELFF
TRBJ1-2 12 TRBV7-9 CASSRDTPGYTF
TRBJ1-4 15 TRBV28 CASRSYRVGNEKLFF
TRBJ2-3 14 TRBV7-3 CASSPGLSTDTQYF
TRBJ2-7 12 TRBV13 CASSLVPYEQYF
TRBJ2-7 15 TRBV27 CASSHGTTGVYEQYF
TRBJ2-1 11 TRBV20-1 CSAPDLNEQFF
TRBJ2-2 14 TRBV25-1 CASTRDTYTGELFF
TRBJ2-3 12 TRBV9 CASSEDTDTQYF
TRBJ1-3 13 TRBV6-6 CASSYLISNTIYF
TRBJ2-5 18 TRBV7-2 CASSPGASGRATGETQYF
TRBJ1-5 15 TRBV19 CATIDRGRGNQPQHF
TRBJ1-4 12 TRBV25-1 CASRLGLEKLFF
TRBJ2-7 11 TRBV6-6 CASSYKDEQYF
TRBJ2-1 15 TRBV11-2 CASSLTGRRGNEQFF
TRBJ2-1 15 TRBV7-3 CASSLGTGNYNEQFF
TRBJ2-5 13 TRBV19 CASSSQGQETQYF
TRBJ2-1 14 TRBV7-3 CASSRTGDYNEQFF
TRBJ1-1 13 TRBV10-3 CAIRDSLPGEAFF
TRBJ2-5 16 TRBV4-3 CASSRTYSGSTETQYF
TRBJ1-5 13 TRBV19 CASSKGQNQPQHF
TRBJ2-2 21 TRBV10-3 CAISVGGLAGVRGKSTGELFF
TRBJ2-1 12 TRBV29-1 CSVSYGYNEQFF
TRBJ1-2 15 TRBV10-3 CAISDGYRVEDGYTF